Listed below are T cell receptor beta chains from one sample, sequenced in a study of shared clonotypes between healthy human individuals. The method was immunoSEQ multiplex PCR; TCRdb's version includes in-frame clones alone and lacks a portion of them. Here the sample spans over a million clones, 60% to 80% being singletons. What was sequenced was memory CD4+ T cells sorted from blood. The receptors shown here come from a man aged 18 to 35 in good health. Both conserved end residues are part of each CDR3. Each record gives: D gene, V gene, clone size, J gene, CDR3 DNA, CDR3 protein. D genes are given only for firm matches. The size entry is marked missing in some rows and otherwise reads once, few, many or a size class.

d_call: -; v_call: TRBV19; clone_size: -; j_call: TRBJ2-2; cdr3_nt: TGTGCCAGTAGTATAGCGGACACCGGGGAGCTGTTTTTT; cdr3_aa: CASSIADTGELFF
d_call: -; v_call: TRBV7-6; clone_size: once; j_call: TRBJ2-2; cdr3_nt: TGTGCCAGCAGCTTACTCCGGCGGGAGAACACCGGGGAGCTGTTTTTT; cdr3_aa: CASSLLRRENTGELFF
d_call: -; v_call: TRBV29-1; clone_size: -; j_call: TRBJ2-7; cdr3_nt: TGCAGCGTTCAACGGTTGGGACCAGATTACGAGCAGTACTTC; cdr3_aa: CSVQRLGPDYEQYF
d_call: TRBD1; v_call: TRBV9; clone_size: once; j_call: TRBJ1-2; cdr3_nt: TGTGCCAGCAGCACCGGGACAGGAATTTATGGCTACACCTTC; cdr3_aa: CASSTGTGIYGYTF
d_call: TRBD1; v_call: TRBV15; clone_size: -; j_call: TRBJ1-2; cdr3_nt: TGTGCCACCAGCACCAGGGGGGACCGGGGCTACACCTTC; cdr3_aa: CATSTRGDRGYTF
d_call: TRBD2; v_call: TRBV5-6; clone_size: -; j_call: TRBJ2-3; cdr3_nt: TGTGCCAGCAGCTTGGCCGTACTAGCGGGTGGGATCCGGTATTTT; cdr3_aa: CASSLAVLAGGIRYF
d_call: -; v_call: TRBV9; clone_size: few; j_call: TRBJ2-2; cdr3_nt: TGTGCCAGCAGCGTAGGCGGAGAGCTGTTTTTT; cdr3_aa: CASSVGGELFF
d_call: TRBD1; v_call: TRBV5-5; clone_size: -; j_call: TRBJ1-2; cdr3_nt: TGTGCCAGCAGTTCAGGGGGCTCGGTCTATGGCTACACCTTC; cdr3_aa: CASSSGGSVYGYTF
d_call: -; v_call: TRBV4-1; clone_size: once; j_call: TRBJ2-5; cdr3_nt: TGCGCCAGCAGTCGGGGGACCCAAGAGACCCAGTACTTC; cdr3_aa: CASSRGTQETQYF
d_call: TRBD1; v_call: TRBV6-6; clone_size: once; j_call: TRBJ2-1; cdr3_nt: TGTGCCAGCAGTCCCGGACAGGGAAGCTCCTACAATGAGCAGTTCTTC; cdr3_aa: CASSPGQGSSYNEQFF
d_call: TRBD1; v_call: TRBV5-1; clone_size: -; j_call: TRBJ2-5; cdr3_nt: TGCGCCAGCAGCTCCGGGACAGGGGGGCGAGAGACCCAGTACTTC; cdr3_aa: CASSSGTGGRETQYF
d_call: -; v_call: TRBV18; clone_size: once; j_call: TRBJ2-2; cdr3_nt: TGTGCCAGCTCACCATTCAACGTGAGGACAGAGAACACCGGGGAGCTGTTTTTT; cdr3_aa: CASSPFNVRTENTGELFF
d_call: -; v_call: TRBV20-1; clone_size: -; j_call: TRBJ1-1; cdr3_nt: TGCAGTGCTAATCAGTACACTGAAGCTTTCTTT; cdr3_aa: CSANQYTEAFF
d_call: -; v_call: TRBV7-3; clone_size: -; j_call: TRBJ1-6; cdr3_nt: TGTGCCAGCAGCATAATGATGAATTCACCCCTCCACTTT; cdr3_aa: CASSIMMNSPLHF
d_call: -; v_call: TRBV5-3; clone_size: -; j_call: TRBJ1-5; cdr3_nt: TGTGCCAGAAGCTTTCCAGGACGGGAGATCTATAGCAATCAGCCCCAGCATTTT; cdr3_aa: CARSFPGREIYSNQPQHF
d_call: -; v_call: TRBV6-1; clone_size: -; j_call: TRBJ1-2; cdr3_nt: TGTGCCAGCAGCCCGGGGGCTGATGGCTACACCTTC; cdr3_aa: CASSPGADGYTF
d_call: TRBD1; v_call: TRBV18; clone_size: few; j_call: TRBJ1-1; cdr3_nt: TGTGCCAGCTCACCATTAGTCCAGGGGGCAATGAACACTGAAGCTTTCTTT; cdr3_aa: CASSPLVQGAMNTEAFF
d_call: -; v_call: TRBV9; clone_size: -; j_call: TRBJ1-2; cdr3_nt: TGTGCCAGCTCCCGGACGGACTATGGCTACACCTTC; cdr3_aa: CASSRTDYGYTF
d_call: -; v_call: TRBV2; clone_size: -; j_call: TRBJ2-7; cdr3_nt: TGTGCCAGCAGTTACATGCCACTCGAGCAGTACTTC; cdr3_aa: CASSYMPLEQYF
d_call: -; v_call: TRBV30; clone_size: once; j_call: TRBJ2-7; cdr3_nt: TGTGCCTGGAGTAATATGGAGGGGGCTGGGGTCCCCACCTACGAGCAGTACTTC; cdr3_aa: CAWSNMEGAGVPTYEQYF
d_call: -; v_call: TRBV6-6; clone_size: -; j_call: TRBJ2-2; cdr3_nt: TGTGCCAGCAGTACGAAGTCCGGGGAGCTGTTTTTT; cdr3_aa: CASSTKSGELFF
d_call: -; v_call: TRBV27; clone_size: -; j_call: TRBJ1-1; cdr3_nt: TGTGCCACCCTTTCCCCCACTCGGACTGAAGCTTTCTTT; cdr3_aa: CATLSPTRTEAFF
d_call: -; v_call: TRBV6-1; clone_size: -; j_call: TRBJ2-7; cdr3_nt: TGTGCCAGCAGGGCGGACGGTCTATTAGCGCAGTACTTC; cdr3_aa: CASRADGLLAQYF
d_call: TRBD1; v_call: TRBV18; clone_size: -; j_call: TRBJ2-5; cdr3_nt: TGTGCCAGCTCACCGAGACAGGGTTCCGGAGAGACCCAGTACTTC; cdr3_aa: CASSPRQGSGETQYF